This entry lists 30 T cell receptor beta chains sequenced from one sample in a study of cytomegalovirus exposure and HLA in healthy donors. PCR amplification relied on 60 Vbeta primers (plus 13 Jbeta primers). Profiled with immunoSEQ multiplex PCR; TCRdb holds only in-frame clones, not every one. The data show more than 85,000 clones, roughly 80% seen once. Material for sequencing was PBMCs. These receptors were obtained from a male donor in good health and CMV-seropositive.

The chain has TRBV6-5 and TRBJ1-2; D unresolved. The CDR3 extends over 14 amino acids. The ends were cut back, 10 bases at V and 8 bases at J, with 23 bases in the middle. The germline V gene encodes CDR1 MNHEY and CDR2 SVGAGI. CDR3 coding DNA: TGTGCCACCCGAACGGACGGCTTTCCGGGGGGCTACACCTTC. Amino acids: CATRTDGFPGGYTF.

The genes are TRBV7-2 and TRBJ2-3; 9 bases match TRBD2. The V segment lost 3 bases and the J segment 2 bases; nucleotides outside the gene matches: 9. The CDR3 runs to 17 residues. Germline V gene sequence: CDR1 SGHTA, CDR2 FQGNSA. As DNA, the CDR3 is TGTGCCAGCAGCTTCTCGGGCGGGAGGGCCCTCACAGATACGCAGTATTTT. This translates into CASSFSGGRALTDTQYF.

This chain joins TRBV5-6 and TRBJ2-7, with 8 bases aligning to TRBD1. The CDR3 consists of 15 residues. V lost 3 bases and J lost 3; bases outside the gene matches: 8. From germline, CDR1 is SGHDT and CDR2 YYEEEE. CDR3 bases: TGTGCCAGCAGCTGGACAGGGTGGGGGGACTACGAGCAGTACTTC. As protein: CASSWTGWGDYEQYF.

This CDR3 is CASTSDSYNEQFF. As DNA, the CDR3 is TGCGCCAGCACTAGCGACTCCTACAATGAGCAGTTCTTC. The rearrangement joins TRBV5-1 to TRBJ2-1, with D perhaps matching TRBD2 (6 bases). Between the trimmed V and J ends, which lost 6 bases and 0 bases, there was a span of 7 bases. The germline CDR1 and CDR2 sequences are SGHRS and YFSETQ. This CDR3 is 13 amino acids long.

The chain carries TRBV30 and TRBJ2-7; 8 positions match TRBD1. Germline CDR1 GTSNPN, CDR2 SVGIG (reference sequence). V was pared by 2 bases and J by 6 bases, with 9 bases of the junction left unmatched. CDR3 length equals 14 residues. The CDR3 bases are TGTGCCTGGAGTAAGGACAGGGTGTCCCCCGAGCAGTACTTC. It yields the protein CAWSKDRVSPEQYF.

This chain connects TRBV5-1 to TRBJ2-5, with 8 bases lining up with TRBD1. The J call may be in error: the DNA end matches TRBJ2-7 better. The CDR3 runs 14 residues. Germline CDR1 and CDR2: SGHRS and YFSETQ. This CDR3 reads CASSRLTGAYEQYF. For the CDR3, the DNA is TGCGCCAGCAGCCGATTGACAGGGGCCTACGAGCAGTACTTC.

This clone was counted only a few times. The chain joins TRBV5-4 to TRBJ2-1, with TRBD1 as a possible D gene (5 bases). Germline CDR1 is SGHNT and CDR2 is YYREEE (reference sequence). The CDR3 extends over 15 amino acids. V was pared by 3 bases and J by 0 bases, with 10 bases between. The CDR3 region is CASSWGPSSYNEQFF. For the CDR3, the DNA is TGTGCCAGCAGCTGGGGCCCGAGCTCCTACAATGAGCAGTTCTTC.

This clone was seen only a few times. The V call is TRBV5-1, the J call TRBJ1-3; TRBD1 agrees at 8 bases. After removal of 5 bases from V and 3 bases from J, the junction contained 7 bases not matched to a gene. The germline gives CDR1 SGHRS, CDR2 YFSETQ. The CDR3 sequence is 15 residues long. The CDR3 sequence: CASRPTGAHGNTIYF. Here the CDR3 DNA reads TGCGCCAGCAGACCGACAGGGGCGCATGGAAACACCATATATTTT.

The chain carries TRBV5-4 and TRBJ1-1; 8 bases line up with TRBD1. The CDR3 spans 15 residues. V gave up 4 bases and J gave up 7 bases; unmatched junction bases: 12. Germline loops: CDR1 SGHNT, CDR2 YYREEE (reference sequence). CDR3 in amino acids: CASSDWTGRNGEAFF. CDR3 nucleotide sequence: TGTGCCAGCAGCGACTGGACAGGGCGCAATGGTGAAGCTTTCTTT.

V is TRBV5-4 and J is TRBJ2-2; D not resolved. The CDR3 spans 12 residues. Germline V gives CDR1 SGHNT, CDR2 YYREEE (reference sequence). V was clipped by 2 bases and J by 7 bases, with 6 bases between them. Here the CDR3 reads CASSLTVGELFF. The CDR3, as DNA: TGTGCCAGCAGCTTAACGGTCGGGGAGCTGTTTTTT.

The chain couples TRBV7-6 to TRBJ2-5; TRBD2 agrees at 7 bases. CDR1 SGHVS and CDR2 FNYEAQ come from the germline V gene. The V and J ends lost 3 bases and 3 bases, in that order; junction bases with no gene match: 4. The CDR3 has 14 residues. CDR3 sequence reads: CASSLGLAEETQYF. The CDR3 DNA follows: TGTGCCAGCAGCTTGGGGCTAGCGGAAGAGACCCAGTACTTC.

The rearrangement uses TRBV5-1 and TRBJ2-3; the D gene is possibly TRBD2 (6 bases). Germline-derived CDR1 and CDR2 are SGHRS and YFSETQ. Trimming removed 5 bases from V and 5 bases from J, with 9 bases in between. The CDR3 has 12 amino acids. The CDR3 region has the DNA TGCGCCAGCAGACTAGCCGGAGATACGCAGTATTTT. It specifies CASRLAGDTQYF.

This clone was picked up one time. The final CDR3 position lacks the conserved phenylalanine or tryptophan, pointing to a likely read error. The chain employs TRBV6-1 and TRBJ1-2; 12 bases align to TRBD1. The CDR3 consists of 15 residues. The germline gives CDR1 MNHNS, CDR2 SASEGT. Trimming removed 5 bases from V and 3 bases from J; junction bases left unmatched: 4. This CDR3 is CASSSRDRGHYGYTL. The CDR3, as DNA: TGTGCCAGCAGTTCGCGGGACAGGGGGCACTATGGCTACACCCTC.

The J gene is TRBJ2-7, the V gene TRBV5-1, with TRBD2 identical over 7 bases. V shed 0 bases, J shed 2 bases, and the junction held 2 bases outside the gene matches. This CDR3 is 14 amino acids long. Germline CDR1 SGHRS, CDR2 YFSETQ. CDR3 region: CASSLGGRAYEQYF. The CDR3 DNA is TGCGCCAGCAGCTTGGGCGGGAGAGCCTACGAGCAGTACTTC. The full variable domain, in which reference TRBV5-1 and TRBJ2-7 provide the parts outside the CDR3, is KAGVTQTPRYLIKTRGQQVTLSCSPISGHRSVSWYQQTPGQGLQFLFEYFSETQRNKGNFPGRFSGRQFSNSRSEMNVSTLELGDSALYLCASSLGGRAYEQYFGPGTRLTVT.

The chain has TRBV5-6 and TRBJ1-2, with D uncertain. The CDR3 length is 15 residues. V lost 4 bases and J lost 2, with 15 bases in between. Germline lookup yields CDR1 SGHDT and CDR2 YYEEEE. The CDR3 here is CASSRVRVANYGYTF. CDR3 sequence (DNA): TGTGCCAGCAGCAGAGTGAGGGTAGCAAACTATGGCTACACCTTC.

The chain carries TRBV11-3 and TRBJ2-7; TRBD1 might be the D (6 bases). The CDR3 runs 14 residues. V was shortened by 1 base and J by 3 bases, with 10 bases between the two germline ends. CDR1 and CDR2 (germline): SGHNT, YENEEA. CDR3 sequence reads: CASSLVGDNYEQYF. The CDR3 DNA is TGTGCCAGCAGCTTAGTAGGGGACAACTACGAGCAGTACTTC.

The chain uses TRBV6-5 and TRBJ2-1, with 9 positions matching TRBD2. This CDR3 comprises 13 residues. The V segment lost 7 bases and the J segment 7 bases; nucleotides outside the gene matches: 5. Germline values: CDR1 MNHEY, CDR2 SVGAGI. Here the CDR3 reads CASTSSGSNEQFF. The CDR3 region has the DNA TGTGCCAGCACCAGTAGCGGGAGTAATGAGCAGTTCTTC.

V and J are TRBV7-9 and TRBJ1-2; no clear D gene. The V end lost 0 bases, the J end lost 14 bases, and 10 bases lay between the germline ends. There are 11 residues in the CDR3. Germline-derived CDR1 and CDR2 are SEHNR and FQNEAQ (reference sequence). The CDR3 loop reads CASSLANSPTF. The CDR3 DNA is TGTGCCAGCAGCTTAGCGAACAGTCCGACCTTC.

The chain combines TRBV2 with TRBJ2-7, with TRBD1 identical over 12 bases. Per germline, CDR1 SNHLY and CDR2 FYNNEI. After removal of 7 bases from V and 6 bases from J, the junction contained 7 bases not matched to a gene. The CDR3 loop spans 14 amino acids. The CDR3 DNA reads as TGTGCCAGCATCCGAGGGACAGGGGGCGTCGAGCAGTACTTC. It translates to CASIRGTGGVEQYF.

The chain joins TRBV5-1 to TRBJ2-1, with TRBD1 matching 10 bases. CDR1 is SGHRS, CDR2 YFSETQ, per germline. The CDR3 is 16 residues long. V dropped 4 bases and J dropped 2; count of bases not matched to a gene: 6. The CDR3 region has the DNA TGCGCCAGCAGCCGCCTGACAGGGGGCACCTACAATGAGCAGTTCTTC. Encoded protein: CASSRLTGGTYNEQFF.

J is TRBJ1-5 and V is TRBV18; 9 nucleotides align to TRBD1. The CDR3 runs to 15 residues. Germline values: CDR1 KGHSH, CDR2 LQKENI. The V gene end was trimmed by 3 bases and the J gene end by 3 bases; junction bases not matched to a gene: 3. The CDR3 region has the DNA TGTGCCAGCTCACCCGGGACAGGGCTCAATCAGCCCCAGCATTTT. Its translation: CASSPGTGLNQPQHF.

This clone was observed a handful of times. The J gene is TRBJ2-1, the V gene TRBV11-3; TRBD2 agrees at 14 bases. With V trimmed by 5 bases and J by 4 bases, 1 base remained unmatched. CDR1 is SGHNT and CDR2 is YENEEA in the germline V gene. The length of the CDR3 is 15 residues. The CDR3 sequence is CASSRTSGGYNEQFF. In nucleotides, the CDR3 is TGTGCCAGCAGCCGGACTAGCGGGGGGTACAATGAGCAGTTCTTC.

V gene TRBV7-2 combines with J gene TRBJ2-1, with D uncertain. CDR1 and CDR2 from the germline V gene are SGHTA and FQGNSA. This CDR3 is 14 amino acids long. The V end was cut by 0 bases, the J end by 6 bases, with 9 bases between. The CDR3 here is CASSLANWSNEQFF. The CDR3 DNA reads as TGTGCCAGCAGCTTAGCGAACTGGTCCAATGAGCAGTTCTTC.

In its sample, this clone was seen once. The chain uses TRBV7-9 and TRBJ2-1, with D tentatively TRBD1 (6 bases). Germline CDR1 is SEHNR and CDR2 is FQNEAQ (reference sequence). There are 14 residues in the CDR3. The V and J ends lost 3 bases and 8 bases respectively, with 14 bases between them. In nucleotides, the CDR3 is TGTGCCAGCAGCTTCCACAGGGTGAGCGATGAGCAGTTCTTC. It encodes CASSFHRVSDEQFF.

This rearrangement joins TRBV5-1 to TRBJ1-3, with 7 nucleotides matching TRBD1. The ends lost 2 bases at V and 7 bases at J; junction bases unmatched: 9. There are 15 residues in the CDR3. CDR1 and CDR2 (germline): SGHRS, YFSETQ. For the CDR3, the DNA is TGCGCCAGCAGCTTATCCCTTCAACAGGGGAACACCATATATTTT. Amino acids: CASSLSLQQGNTIYF. The entire variable domain, with the rest obtained from reference TRBV5-1 and TRBJ1-3, is as follows: KAGVTQTPRYLIKTRGQQVTLSCSPISGHRSVSWYQQTPGQGLQFLFEYFSETQRNKGNFPGRFSGRQFSNSRSEMNVSTLELGDSALYLCASSLSLQQGNTIYFGEGSWLTVV.

The J gene is TRBJ1-6, the V gene TRBV28; D remains ambiguous. The ends were cut back, 5 bases at V and 8 bases at J, with 13 bases in the middle. Germline-derived CDR1 and CDR2 are MDHEN and SYDVKM. This CDR3 has 14 amino acids. The CDR3 DNA reads as TGTGCCAGCAGTCCTACCGAGCGGGATTCACCCCTCCACTTT. Protein product: CASSPTERDSPLHF.

CDR3 sequence: CASSDEQGLGYEQYF. The CDR3 DNA is TGTGCCAGCAGCGACGAGCAGGGTCTGGGCTACGAGCAGTACTTC. The rearrangement links TRBV11-1 to TRBJ2-7; a possible D gene is TRBD1 (5 bases). V lost 5 bases and J lost 3, with 17 bases in between. Germline V gene data show CDR1 as SGHAT and CDR2 as FQDESV (reference sequence). This CDR3 is built from 15 residues. Combining the CDR3 with reference TRBV11-1 and TRBJ2-7 gives the whole variable domain EAEVAQSPRYKITEKSQAVAFWCDPISGHATLYWYRQILGQGPELLVQFQDESVVDDSQLPKDRFSAERLKGVDSTLKIQPAELGDSAMYLCASSDEQGLGYEQYFGPGTRLTVT.

This chain uses TRBV7-9 with TRBJ1-4; D gene uncertain. The CDR3 length is 13 residues. CDR1 SEHNR and CDR2 FQNEAQ come from the germline V gene (reference sequence). V was clipped by 10 bases and J by 3 bases, with 12 bases between them. Written as DNA, the CDR3 is TGTGCCATCCAGGTCATGGCTAATGAAAAACTGTTTTTT. Translating gives CAIQVMANEKLFF.

The J gene is TRBJ2-1, the V gene TRBV6-6, with a possible D match to TRBD2 (6 bases). The V gene lost 2 bases and the J gene lost 6 bases, with 11 bases spanning the gap. Germline V lookup: CDR1 MNHNY, CDR2 SVGAGI (reference sequence). The CDR3 length is 14 residues. The DNA of the CDR3 is TGTGCCAGCAGTTACCCGGGGGTCCCCAATGAGCAGTTCTTC. This codes for CASSYPGVPNEQFF.

This clone appeared a single time. Other DNA variants within this sample encode the same CDR3. The chain is built from TRBV28 and TRBJ2-7; D is unclear. The CDR3 loop spans 14 amino acids. Germline values: CDR1 MDHEN, CDR2 SYDVKM. Trimming left V 7 bases short and J 0 bases short, with 13 bases between. The CDR3 DNA reads TGTGCCAGCAAATCCGAAGAGAGCTCCTACGAGCAGTACTTC. Translation gives CASKSEESSYEQYF.